One and the same sample provided the 21 T cell receptor beta chains below, sequenced in a study of radiation and T cells in renal cell carcinoma. Treatment specified: treatment-naive control, cytoreductive nephrectomy. Generated by immunoSEQ multiplex PCR, the TCRdb table keeps only in-frame clones and is missing some. The table shows some 7,400 clones, with less than 65% occurring only once. The material was tumor tissue, obtained from a patient whose treatment was nephrectomy without radiotherapy. The receptor set was obtained from a woman aged 65 to 85 with renal cell carcinoma.

V gene TRBV2 combines with J gene TRBJ1-4, with 11 nucleotides matching TRBD1. Per germline, CDR1 SNHLY and CDR2 FYNNEI. Trimming took 6 bases from V and 12 from J; bases not matched to a gene: 12. The CDR3 is 15 residues long. The CDR3 is CASSLTGTGGRELFF. The CDR3 DNA reads TGTGCCAGCAGCTTAACCGGGACAGGGGGTCGAGAACTGTTTTTT. Drawing the rest from reference TRBV2 and TRBJ1-4, the complete variable domain is EPEVTQTPSHQVTQMGQEVILRCVPISNHLYFYWYRQILGQKVEFLVSFYNNEISEKSEIFDDQFSVERPDGSNFTLKIRSTKLEDSAMYFCASSLTGTGGRELFFGSGTQLSVL.

Here the CDR3 DNA reads TGTGCCAGTTCGACAGACCGCAATCAGCCCCAGCATTTT. This translates into CASSTDRNQPQHF. The chain joins TRBV7-2 to TRBJ1-5, with D possibly TRBD1 on 5 matching bases. This CDR3 is 13 amino acids long. CDR1 and CDR2 (germline): SGHTA, FQGNSA. Trimming left V 9 bases short and J 2 bases short, with 11 bases between. The full variable domain, completed using reference TRBV7-2 and TRBJ1-5, is GAGVSQSPSNKVTEKGKDVELRCDPISGHTALYWYRQSLGQGLEFLIYFQGNSAPDKSGLPSDRFSAERTGGSVSTLTIQRTQQEDSAVYLCASSTDRNQPQHFGDGTRLSIL.

The V and J genes are TRBV20-1 and TRBJ2-5; possibly TRBD1 for D (6 bases). Germline CDR1 is DFQATT and CDR2 is SNEGSKA (reference sequence). The CDR3 runs to 11 residues. Trimming left V 6 bases short and J 4 bases short, with 9 bases between. CDR3 loop: CSAGARETQYF. The CDR3 DNA reads as TGCAGTGCGGGGGCGCGAGAGACCCAGTACTTC.

This clone is judged medium-sized (0.01 to 0.1%). The sample holds other DNA sequences that translate to the same CDR3. This chain links TRBV7-9 with TRBJ1-1; maybe TRBD1 (5 bases). Germline lookup yields CDR1 SEHNR and CDR2 FQNEAQ (reference sequence). Trimming cost V 5 bases and J 3 bases, with 13 bases left between them. This CDR3 has 14 residues. The CDR3 DNA follows: TGTGCCAGCAGCGGTGGGGGGAGGGACACTGAAGCTTTCTTT. This translates into CASSGGGRDTEAFF.

The genes are TRBV6-6 and TRBJ2-7; 9 positions agree with TRBD1. This CDR3 has 14 amino acids. The ends lost 7 bases at V and 4 bases at J; junction bases unmatched: 8. Germline lookup yields CDR1 MNHNY and CDR2 SVGAGI (reference sequence). CDR3 in amino acids: CASTTGQGRYEQYF. CDR3 DNA sequence: TGTGCCAGCACCACCGGACAGGGGAGGTACGAGCAGTACTTC.

V is TRBV6-1 and J is TRBJ2-1, with 11 bases fitting TRBD2. Per the germline V gene, CDR1 is MNHNS and CDR2 is SASEGT. This CDR3 has 15 amino acids. V was pared by 5 bases and J by 5 bases, with 5 bases of the junction left unmatched. The DNA of the CDR3 is TGTGCCAGCAGTTTTAGCGGGGGGGCTAACAATGAGCAGTTCTTC. It yields the protein CASSFSGGANNEQFF.

The V gene is TRBV6-1, the J gene TRBJ2-1, with D tentatively TRBD1 (6 bases). The CDR3 consists of 13 residues. Germline V gene data show CDR1 as MNHNS and CDR2 as SASEGT. Trimming stripped 4 bases from V and 10 bases from J, with 14 bases between. The CDR3 DNA reads as TGTGCCAGCAGTGTTGTGGACAGCGGCGAGCAGTTCTTC. This sequence encodes CASSVVDSGEQFF.

The J gene is TRBJ2-6, the V gene TRBV5-6, with D tentatively TRBD1 or TRBD2 (5 bases each). V was clipped by 6 bases and J by 0 bases, with 22 bases between them. The CDR3 totals 19 residues. The germline V gene encodes CDR1 SGHDT and CDR2 YYEEEE. The CDR3 region has the DNA TGTGCCAGCAACACTTACGGGGCCGGCCCTAACTCTGGGGCCAACGTCCTGACTTTC. Its translation: CASNTYGAGPNSGANVLTF.

This clone was counted only a few times. The J gene is TRBJ1-1, the V gene TRBV18, with 7 bases matching TRBD1. This CDR3 is built from 17 residues. J gave up 0 bases and V 3 bases, and 10 bases lay outside the gene matches. Germline V gene sequence: CDR1 KGHSH, CDR2 LQKENI. The CDR3 DNA reads as TGTGCCAGCTCACCCAGAGACAGGGACTCTTTGAACACTGAAGCTTTCTTT. Its translation: CASSPRDRDSLNTEAFF.

A few counts support this clone. The chain joins TRBV7-3 to TRBJ2-5, with 8 nucleotides matching TRBD1. The J segment lost 4 bases and the V segment lost 0 bases, leaving 4 bases of the junction unmatched. This CDR3 has 15 amino acids. CDR1 SGHTA and CDR2 FQGTGA come from the germline V gene. CDR3 residues: CASSLTAGGAETQYF. The CDR3 region has the DNA TGTGCCAGCAGCTTAACGGCAGGGGGCGCAGAGACCCAGTACTTC.

The CDR3 region is CASISPWTANYGYTF. CDR3 sequence (DNA): TGTGCCAGTATCTCACCTTGGACAGCAAACTATGGCTACACCTTC. The V gene is TRBV19, the J gene TRBJ1-2, with D possibly being TRBD1 (6 bases). V was shortened by 7 bases and J by 2 bases, with 17 bases between the two germline ends. Germline V lookup: CDR1 LNHDA, CDR2 SQIVND (reference sequence). This CDR3 comprises 15 residues.

The rearrangement links TRBV6-1 to TRBJ2-1, with 9 bases identical to TRBD1. After removal of 4 bases from V and 4 bases from J, the junction contained 11 bases not matched to a gene. The CDR3 is 17 residues long. Germline V gene sequence: CDR1 MNHNS, CDR2 SASEGT. Written as DNA, the CDR3 is TGTGCCAGCAGTGTCTTGCCCGGGACAGGGCTATACAATGAGCAGTTCTTC. As protein: CASSVLPGTGLYNEQFF.

The rearrangement uses TRBV9 and TRBJ2-1; the D gene could be TRBD1 or TRBD2 (5 bases each). The CDR3 extends over 15 amino acids. Trimming cost V 1 base and J 5 bases, with 13 bases left between them. Germline V lookup: CDR1 SGDLS, CDR2 YYNGEE. The CDR3 reads CASSVLGDQNNEQFF. The CDR3 nucleotides are TGTGCCAGCAGCGTACTTGGGGACCAAAACAATGAGCAGTTCTTC.

Notes on this clone: A far larger clone is only one base removed, so a read error is likely. The chain uses TRBV4-3 and TRBJ2-1, with D hard to call. V lost 4 bases and J 1 base, leaving 8 bases between the germline ends. The CDR3 is 14 amino acids. CDR1 is LGHNA, CDR2 YSLEER, per germline. The CDR3: CASSRQGSYNEQFF. As DNA, the CDR3 is TGCGCCAGCAGCCGACAAGGGTCCTACAATGAGCAGTTCTTC.

This clone was seen a handful of times. The chain joins TRBV30 to TRBJ1-1, with D perhaps matching TRBD1 (6 bases). Germline V lookup: CDR1 GTSNPN, CDR2 SVGIG (reference sequence). The V gene lost 5 bases and the J gene lost 5 bases, with 9 bases spanning the gap. The CDR3 covers 11 residues. This chain's CDR3 is CAWARGTEAFF. CDR3 coding DNA: TGTGCCTGGGCCAGGGGTACTGAAGCTTTCTTT.

The J gene is TRBJ2-3, the V gene TRBV5-5, with D possibly TRBD2 on 5 matching bases. V was clipped by 4 bases and J by 4 bases, with 19 bases between them. Per germline, CDR1 SGHKS and CDR2 YYEKEE (reference sequence). The CDR3 has 16 residues. CDR3 loop: CASSLLGTGNADTQYF. CDR3 in DNA: TGTGCCAGCAGCCTACTGGGTACGGGGAATGCAGATACGCAGTATTTT.

This chain joins TRBV19 and TRBJ1-1; 7 bases map to TRBD1. Trimming cost V 5 bases and J 5 bases; bases outside gene matches: 5. The CDR3 spans 13 residues. CDR1 is LNHDA, CDR2 SQIVND, per germline (reference sequence). The CDR3 region is CASSLTGKTEAFF. DNA of the CDR3: TGTGCCAGTAGTTTGACAGGGAAGACTGAAGCTTTCTTT.

This clone was seen a handful of times. V is TRBV30 and J is TRBJ1-3; 10 bases are shared with TRBD1. Looked up from germline, CDR1 is GTSNPN and CDR2 is SVGIG (reference sequence). The CDR3 is made up of 18 amino acids. The trim removed 5 bases at V and 0 bases at J, leaving 13 bases unmatched. The CDR3 DNA is TGTGCCTGGGTATCCGGGACAGGGGTTTTAAGCTCTGGAAACACCATATATTTT. Its protein is CAWVSGTGVLSSGNTIYF.

This clone appeared a single time. The V call is TRBV6-1, the J call TRBJ1-4; D unresolved. V dropped 6 bases and J dropped 7 bases, with 18 bases sitting between them. The CDR3 is 15 amino acids. Germline V gene lookup returns CDR1 MNHNS and CDR2 SASEGT. CDR3 in amino acids: CASRAQGTVTEKLFF. Here the CDR3 DNA reads TGTGCCAGCAGGGCCCAAGGCACAGTTACTGAAAAACTGTTTTTT.

This clone has just a few counts. The rearrangement links TRBV10-3 to TRBJ1-2, with 7 nucleotides matching TRBD1. Trimming took 2 bases from V and 0 from J; bases not matched to a gene: 0. Germline V CDR1 and CDR2: ENHRY, SYGVKD. The CDR3 contains 14 residues. The CDR3 spells CAISEGQANYGYTF. The CDR3 nucleotides read TGTGCCATCAGTGAGGGACAGGCTAACTATGGCTACACCTTC.

The CDR3 protein is CASSIASAGDTQYF. The CDR3 region has the DNA TGTGCCAGTAGTATTGCTAGCGCGGGGGATACGCAGTATTTT. This chain links TRBV19 with TRBJ2-3, with D possibly TRBD2 on 6 matching bases. Trimming took 3 bases from V and 6 from J, leaving 13 bases between them. Germline V gene data show CDR1 as LNHDA and CDR2 as SQIVND (reference sequence). This CDR3 is 14 amino acids long.